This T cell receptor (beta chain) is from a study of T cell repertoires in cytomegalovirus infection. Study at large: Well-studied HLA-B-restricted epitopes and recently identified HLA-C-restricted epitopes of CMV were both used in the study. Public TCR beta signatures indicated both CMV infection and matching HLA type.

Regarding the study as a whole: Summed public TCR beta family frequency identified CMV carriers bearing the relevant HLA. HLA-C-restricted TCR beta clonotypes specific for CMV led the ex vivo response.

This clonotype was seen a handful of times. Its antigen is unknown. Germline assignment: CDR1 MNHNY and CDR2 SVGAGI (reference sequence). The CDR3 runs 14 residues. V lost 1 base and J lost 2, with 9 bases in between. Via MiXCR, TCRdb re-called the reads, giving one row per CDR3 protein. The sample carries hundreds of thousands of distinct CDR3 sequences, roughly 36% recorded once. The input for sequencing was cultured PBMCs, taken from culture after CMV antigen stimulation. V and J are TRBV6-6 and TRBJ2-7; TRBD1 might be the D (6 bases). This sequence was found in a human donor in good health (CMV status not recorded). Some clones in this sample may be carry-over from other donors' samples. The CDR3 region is CASSYWDNPYEQYF. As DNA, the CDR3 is TGTGCCAGCAGTTACTGGGACAATCCCTACGAGCAGTACTTC.